The 25 T cell receptor beta chains below were found in one sample sequenced in a study of cytomegalovirus exposure and HLA in healthy donors (dated by TCRdb to the late 2010s). The library was made by the immunoSEQ multiplex PCR assay. For the multiplex PCR, a mixture combining 60 forward primers for TCR Vbeta segments and 13 reverse primers for TCR Jbeta segments was used. Held by TCRdb, this immuneACCESS table contains in-frame sequences only and omits some clones. Under half of the omission traces to an unresolved V gene where checked; the cause of the rest is unknown. Within this sample are approximately 65,000 clones, with about 63% of them counted one time only. 17% of the sample rests with the top ten. The material sequenced was PBMCs. These TCRs come from a man aged 35-49 years in good health and CMV-seropositive.

V gene TRBV19 combines with J gene TRBJ2-2; 10 nucleotides match TRBD2. J gave up 4 bases and V 3 bases, and 5 bases lay outside the gene matches. The CDR3 covers 16 residues. Germline CDR1 LNHDA, CDR2 SQIVND (reference sequence). CDR3 amino acids: CASSMLAGASTGELFF. The DNA of the CDR3 is TGTGCCAGTAGTATGCTAGCGGGAGCTAGCACCGGGGAGCTGTTTTTT.

This clone was picked up a small number of times. The chain employs TRBV7-9 and TRBJ2-2, with 8 bases lining up with TRBD2. This CDR3 region has 17 residues. V was clipped by 2 bases and J by 0 bases; unmatched bases: 5. Germline CDR1 reads SEHNR; CDR2 reads FQNEAQ (reference sequence). CDR3 in DNA: TGTGCCAGCAGCTTAACCACTAGCGGCGCGAACACCGGGGAGCTGTTTTTT. Amino acid sequence: CASSLTTSGANTGELFF.

J is TRBJ2-2 and V is TRBV7-3; 8 bases map to TRBD1. The ends lost 7 bases at V and 1 base at J; junction bases unmatched: 2. This CDR3 is built from 14 residues. Germline-derived CDR1 and CDR2 are SGHTA and FQGTGA. The CDR3 DNA reads TGTGCCAGCAAAGGACAGGGGAACACCGGGGAGCTGTTTTTT. It translates to CASKGQGNTGELFF.

This clone was seen a handful of times. The chain combines TRBV6-4 with TRBJ2-2; 16 nucleotides agree with TRBD2. From germline, CDR1 is MRHNA and CDR2 SNTAGT. This CDR3 is 18 amino acids long. With 5 bases clipped from V and 3 bases from J, the junction kept 6 bases outside the gene matches. CDR3 sequence: CASSSGTSGRADTGELFF. The CDR3 DNA reads as TGTGCCAGCAGTTCCGGGACTAGCGGGAGGGCCGACACCGGGGAGCTGTTTTTT.

The chain couples TRBV21-1 to TRBJ1-2; the table's TRBD1 call for D was not verified on the DNA. TRBV21-1 is a documented pseudogene. This CDR3 spans 16 amino acids. The CDR3 DNA reads as TGTGCCAGCAGCACAGACTGCACAGGGTTGAGGGGGGGCTACACCTTC. It is translated as CASSTDCTGLRGGYTF.

The rearrangement links TRBV6-6 to TRBJ1-6; a weak D match, TRBD1 (6 bases). Germline V gives CDR1 MNHNY, CDR2 SVGAGI (reference sequence). The CDR3 is 15 residues long. V dropped 2 bases and J dropped 8 bases, with 13 bases sitting between them. The CDR3 DNA reads as TGTGCCAGCAGTTACGACAGGCCGCAGGATTCACCCCTCCACTTT. Translation gives CASSYDRPQDSPLHF.

The rearrangement uses TRBV30 and TRBJ2-5; 9 bases line up with TRBD2. The V segment lost 4 bases and the J segment 4 bases; nucleotides outside the gene matches: 7. CDR1 GTSNPN and CDR2 SVGIG come from the germline V gene (reference sequence). The CDR3 has 14 amino acids. The CDR3 sequence is CAWNLRGGRETQYF. CDR3 DNA: TGTGCCTGGAACTTGCGGGGGGGAAGAGAGACCCAGTACTTC.

The V and J genes are TRBV6-5 and TRBJ1-5, with 10 bases identical to TRBD1. The V gene end was trimmed by 5 bases and the J gene end by 10 bases; junction bases not matched to a gene: 8. This CDR3 has 14 residues. CDR1 MNHEY and CDR2 SVGAGI come from the germline V gene. CDR3 sequence (DNA): TGTGCCAGCAGTCCAGGACAGGGGGTGAATCCCCAGCATTTT. Translated, it gives CASSPGQGVNPQHF.

This clone was picked up a small number of times. J is TRBJ2-3 and V is TRBV19, with 11 bases fitting TRBD2. The CDR3 consists of 17 residues. Trimming at V came to 2 bases and at J to 0 bases, leaving 4 bases not matched to a gene. The germline gives CDR1 LNHDA, CDR2 SQIVND (reference sequence). The CDR3 sequence is CASSILGLAESTDTQYF. As DNA, the CDR3 is TGTGCCAGTAGTATACTGGGACTAGCGGAGAGCACAGATACGCAGTATTTT.

V is TRBV11-3 and J is TRBJ2-7; tentative D call: TRBD2 (7 bases). The CDR3 totals 15 residues. V was cut by 0 bases and J by 6 bases, with 15 bases left in between. Germline V gene sequence: CDR1 SGHNT, CDR2 YENEEA. The CDR3: CASSLDSQGRVEQYF. The DNA of the CDR3 is TGTGCCAGCAGCTTAGATTCTCAGGGGAGGGTCGAGCAGTACTTC.

The table lists this clone with a few counts. The CDR3, as DNA: TGTGCCAGCAGCTTGGACGGGAACCAAGCCTACGAGCAGTACTTC. This gives the protein CASSLDGNQAYEQYF. The chain uses TRBV7-2 and TRBJ2-7; possibly TRBD2 for D (5 bases). Per the germline V gene, CDR1 is SGHTA and CDR2 is FQGNSA. This CDR3 contains 15 residues. V lost 3 bases to trimming and J lost 2 bases, with 14 bases between them.

V usage is TRBV6-5 and J usage is TRBJ1-1; TRBD1 is a possible D gene (6 bases). The CDR3 extends over 14 amino acids. Trimming pared 6 bases from V and 0 bases from J, leaving 11 bases between. Germline V gene data show CDR1 as MNHEY and CDR2 as SVGAGI. CDR3 loop: CASSTGQMNTEAFF. Here the CDR3 DNA reads TGTGCCAGCAGCACAGGACAGATGAACACTGAAGCTTTCTTT.

The rearrangement uses TRBV30 and TRBJ1-4; weak D call: TRBD1 (6 bases). CDR3 length: 13 residues. Trimming cost V 3 bases and J 8 bases, with 13 bases left between them. The germline CDR1 and CDR2 sequences are GTSNPN and SVGIG (reference sequence). For the CDR3, the DNA is TGTGCCTGGAGGGTAGGGGGTAGCGAAAAACTGTTTTTT. This sequence encodes CAWRVGGSEKLFF.

This chain uses TRBV27 with TRBJ1-5, with unresolved D. The CDR3 consists of 12 residues. Trimming stripped 6 bases from V and 3 bases from J, with 6 bases between. Germline-derived CDR1 and CDR2 are MNHEY and SMNVEV (reference sequence). CDR3 nucleotides: TGTGCCAGCAGCCCCTACAATCAGCCCCAGCATTTT. Its translation: CASSPYNQPQHF.

This clone has only a few counts. One end of the junction fails to match germline, which may point to a read error. The chain recombines TRBV11-2 with TRBJ1-3; D not certain. The CDR3 contains 8 residues. Germline CDR1 reads SGHAT; CDR2 reads FQNNGV. The DNA for the CDR3 is TGTGCCAGCAGCGATAACTTTTTT. It is translated as CASSDNFF. The complete variable domain, with remaining parts taken from reference TRBV11-2 and TRBJ1-3, reads EAGVAQSPRYKIIEKRQSVAFWCNPISGHATLYWYQQILGQGPKLLIQFQNNGVVDDSQLPKDRFSAERLKGVDSTLKIQPAKLEDSAVYLCASSDNFFGEGSWLTVV.

The chain links TRBV4-2 to TRBJ2-3; TRBD2 is a possible D gene (5 bases). This CDR3 is built from 14 residues. The V gene lost 2 bases and the J gene lost 1 base, with 7 bases spanning the gap. CDR1 and CDR2 from the germline V gene are LGHNA and YNFKEQ. The CDR3 DNA reads as TGTGCCAGCAGCCAAAGGACTGGCACAGATACGCAGTATTTT. Translating it yields CASSQRTGTDTQYF.

This clone came up once. V and J are TRBV12-5 and TRBJ2-7, with TRBD1 matching over 8 bases. V trimming: 7 bases; J trimming: 4 bases; junction bases outside the gene matches: 6. The CDR3 covers 13 residues. The germline CDR1 and CDR2 sequences are LGHNT and FRNRAP. CDR3 sequence: CASAPGQGYEQYF. The CDR3 DNA reads TGTGCTAGTGCCCCCGGACAGGGTTACGAGCAGTACTTC.

This clone was counted a few times. V usage is TRBV9 and J usage is TRBJ1-6; 8 nucleotides agree with TRBD1. CDR1 and CDR2 from the germline V gene are SGDLS and YYNGEE. The CDR3 has 15 amino acids. The V and J ends lost 3 bases and 10 bases, in that order; junction bases with no gene match: 9. The chain's CDR3 is CASSGTGGIGSPLHF. The CDR3 DNA sequence: TGTGCCAGCAGCGGAACAGGGGGAATAGGGTCACCCCTCCACTTT. The full variable domain, with the rest looked up from reference TRBV9 and TRBJ1-6, is DSGVTQTPKHLITATGQRVTLRCSPRSGDLSVYWYQQSLDQGLQFLIQYYNGEERAKGNILERFSAQQFPDLHSELNLSSLELGDSALYFCASSGTGGIGSPLHFGNGTRLTVT.

The chain couples TRBV5-8 to TRBJ2-4, with D possibly being TRBD1 (5 bases). The germline V gene has CDR1 SGHTS and CDR2 YDEGEE. The V end was cut by 2 bases, the J end by 3 bases, with 12 bases between. CDR3 length equals 15 residues. The CDR3 reads CASSLGLTGKNIQYF. CDR3 bases: TGTGCCAGCAGCTTAGGGTTAACAGGCAAAAACATTCAGTACTTC. Drawing the rest from reference TRBV5-8 and TRBJ2-4, the complete variable domain is EAGVTQSPTHLIKTRGQQATLRCSPISGHTSVYWYQQALGLGLQFLLWYDEGEERNRGNFPPRFSGRQFPNYSSELNVNALELEDSALYLCASSLGLTGKNIQYFGAGTRLSVL.

The chain carries TRBV7-3 and TRBJ1-6; 7 nucleotides agree with TRBD1. The V gene end was trimmed by 2 bases and the J gene end by 9 bases; junction bases not matched to a gene: 10. Germline V CDR1 and CDR2: SGHTA, FQGTGA. This CDR3 region has 16 residues. CDR3 in amino acids: CASSLLVAGGGSPLHF. CDR3 nucleotide sequence: TGTGCCAGCAGCTTATTAGTGGCAGGGGGTGGTTCACCCCTCCACTTT.

The rearrangement uses TRBV18 and TRBJ1-1; 8 bases agree with TRBD1. The CDR3 length is 13 residues. With V trimmed by 8 bases and J by 0 bases, 2 bases remained unmatched. Germline V gives CDR1 KGHSH, CDR2 LQKENI. The CDR3 protein is CASQGALNTEAFF. CDR3 DNA sequence: TGTGCCAGCCAGGGGGCTTTGAACACTGAAGCTTTCTTT.

This clone appeared a few times. V gene TRBV27 combines with J gene TRBJ1-2; 7 nucleotides agree with TRBD1. V was pared by 5 bases and J by 2 bases, with 2 bases of the junction left unmatched. The CDR3 covers 13 residues. In germline, CDR1 is MNHEY, CDR2 SMNVEV (reference sequence). The CDR3, as DNA: TGTGCCAGCAGTATCAGGGGGAACTATGGCTACACCTTC. The encoded protein is CASSIRGNYGYTF.

This chain uses TRBV5-1 with TRBJ2-1; 8 bases fit TRBD2. The CDR3 is made up of 16 amino acids. The V segment lost 0 bases and the J segment 6 bases; nucleotides outside the gene matches: 8. Germline V CDR1 and CDR2: SGHRS, YFSETQ. Written as DNA, the CDR3 is TGCGCCAGCAGCTTGGCCGTCGGGGGGGCATCCAATGAGCAGTTCTTC. It translates to CASSLAVGGASNEQFF.

The chain is built from TRBV5-1 and TRBJ1-3, with 11 bases matching TRBD1. The CDR3 has 17 residues. With 0 bases clipped from V and 4 bases from J, the junction kept 6 bases outside the gene matches. Germline values: CDR1 SGHRS, CDR2 YFSETQ. CDR3 sequence: CASSLVWTGGTGNTIYF. The CDR3, as DNA: TGCGCCAGCAGCTTGGTTTGGACAGGGGGCACCGGAAACACCATATATTTT.

The chain combines TRBV4-2 with TRBJ2-1; 9 bases fit TRBD2. This CDR3 is built from 16 residues. CDR1 LGHNA and CDR2 YNFKEQ come from the germline V gene. The V segment lost 6 bases and the J segment 3 bases; nucleotides outside the gene matches: 9. As DNA, the CDR3 is TGTGCCAGCAGGCCAGTAGCGGGGGTGTTCTACAATGAGCAGTTCTTC. It translates to CASRPVAGVFYNEQFF.